A single sample is the source of the 27 T cell receptor beta chains below, sequenced in a study of T cell changes during pregnancy in multiple sclerosis. The protocol was immunoSEQ multiplex PCR, while the TCRdb copy is restricted to in-frame clones and leaves out a portion. Of approximately 40,000 clones detected, around 91% appear once; the ten largest clones hold around 11%. The sample was CD8+ T cells from peripheral blood mononuclear cells, taken in the third trimester of pregnancy. The source of these receptors is a female donor with multiple sclerosis, enrolled in a pregnancy study.

The chain joins TRBV21-1 to TRBJ1-3; TRBD1, the table's D call, lacks a check against the DNA. TRBV21-1 is an annotated pseudogene. The CDR3 is made up of 15 amino acids. The CDR3 is CASSKARRAGNTIYF. The CDR3 bases are TGTGCCAGCAGCAAAGCGCGCAGGGCTGGAAACACCATATATTTT.

The V call is TRBV7-9, the J call TRBJ2-7; the D gene is possibly TRBD2 (5 bases). Germline CDR1 reads SEHNR; CDR2 reads FQNEAQ (reference sequence). V gave up 5 bases and J gave up 5 bases, with 13 bases separating them. CDR3 length equals 13 residues. CDR3 nucleotide sequence: TGTGCCAGCAGCGCCGACAAGGGAGACGAGCAGTACTTC. Protein product: CASSADKGDEQYF.

The chain combines TRBV9 with TRBJ1-4; D unclear. The V end lost 5 bases, the J end lost 8 bases, and 7 bases lay between the germline ends. This CDR3 has 11 residues. Germline CDR1 SGDLS, CDR2 YYNGEE. CDR3 region: CASSAGEKLFF. As DNA, the CDR3 is TGTGCCAGCAGTGCGGGAGAAAAACTGTTTTTT.

Written as DNA, the CDR3 is TGCGCCAGCAGCTTGGATCCCGGACAGGCAACCTACGAGCAGTACTTC. It encodes CASSLDPGQATYEQYF. J is TRBJ2-7 and V is TRBV5-1; 7 positions agree with TRBD1. The germline V gene has CDR1 SGHRS and CDR2 YFSETQ. This CDR3 has 16 residues. J was trimmed by 2 bases and V by 0 bases; bases with no gene match: 8.

This clone has only one observation. The rearrangement joins TRBV27 to TRBJ2-7; the D gene is possibly TRBD1 (6 bases). This CDR3 comprises 13 residues. The V gene's germline CDR1 is MNHEY and CDR2 SMNVEV (reference sequence). V was clipped by 6 bases and J by 2 bases, with 11 bases between them. The CDR3 is CASRPGHTYEQYF. CDR3 bases: TGTGCCAGCAGGCCGGGACACACCTACGAGCAGTACTTC.

This clone appeared once. The V call is TRBV6-1, the J call TRBJ1-4; D is possibly TRBD1 (6 bases). Looked up from germline, CDR1 is MNHNS and CDR2 is SASEGT. The CDR3 runs to 13 residues. V was shortened by 4 bases and J by 6 bases, with 9 bases between the two germline ends. The CDR3 sequence is CASSGDNDEKLFF. DNA for the CDR3: TGTGCCAGCAGTGGGGACAACGATGAAAAACTGTTTTTT.

The V gene is TRBV27, the J gene TRBJ2-7; D is possibly TRBD2 (5 bases). This CDR3 has 16 residues. Germline CDR1 reads MNHEY; CDR2 reads SMNVEV (reference sequence). The V and J ends lost 3 bases and 0 bases respectively, with 15 bases between them. The CDR3 reads CASSFLPPSSSYEQYF. The CDR3 nucleotides are TGTGCCAGCAGTTTTCTCCCCCCTAGCAGCTCCTACGAGCAGTACTTC.

The chain couples TRBV9 to TRBJ2-1, with TRBD2 identical over 10 bases. Germline CDR1 and CDR2: SGDLS and YYNGEE. The CDR3 consists of 15 residues. V shed 4 bases, J shed 6 bases, and the junction held 7 bases outside the gene matches. CDR3 region: CASSPWASGGNEQFF. The DNA of the CDR3 is TGTGCCAGCAGCCCTTGGGCTAGCGGGGGCAATGAGCAGTTCTTC.

The chain carries TRBV7-9 and TRBJ2-3, with 9 nucleotides matching TRBD2. This CDR3 is built from 15 residues. Germline V lookup: CDR1 SEHNR, CDR2 FQNEAQ (reference sequence). V lost 1 base and J lost 6; bases outside the gene matches: 5. CDR3 sequence reads: CASSLGGGAGDTQYF. CDR3 nucleotides: TGTGCCAGCAGCTTAGGCGGGGGGGCCGGGGATACGCAGTATTTT.

This clone was observed a handful of times. J is TRBJ1-1 and V is TRBV7-9, with 7 bases fitting TRBD1. Per germline, CDR1 SEHNR and CDR2 FQNEAQ (reference sequence). J gave up 3 bases and V 5 bases, and 6 bases lay outside the gene matches. The CDR3 is 14 residues long. The CDR3 is CASSTQGKYTEAFF. DNA for the CDR3: TGTGCCAGCAGCACACAGGGGAAGTACACTGAAGCTTTCTTT.

The gene calls are TRBV9 and TRBJ2-5; D possibly corresponds to TRBD2 (5 bases). V was clipped by 4 bases and J by 5 bases, with 12 bases between them. The CDR3 sequence is 13 residues long. The germline gives CDR1 SGDLS, CDR2 YYNGEE. The CDR3 loop is CASSRWSGETQYF. Written as DNA, the CDR3 is TGTGCCAGCAGCCGATGGTCGGGGGAGACCCAGTACTTC.

The V and J genes are TRBV7-9 and TRBJ1-4, with 8 bases lining up with TRBD1. J was trimmed by 3 bases and V by 4 bases; bases with no gene match: 1. Germline-derived CDR1 and CDR2 are SEHNR and FQNEAQ (reference sequence). CDR3 length: 14 amino acids. The CDR3 reads CASSSTGANEKLFF. Here the CDR3 DNA reads TGTGCCAGCAGCTCGACAGGGGCTAATGAAAAACTGTTTTTT.

V gene TRBV19 combines with J gene TRBJ1-1, with D possibly TRBD1 on 6 matching bases. Trimming left V 6 bases short and J 1 base short, with 15 bases between. This CDR3 has 15 amino acids. CDR1 LNHDA and CDR2 SQIVND come from the germline V gene (reference sequence). CDR3 nucleotides: TGTGCCAGTAGGTTATCAGGGGCGGGGAACACTGAAGCTTTCTTT. Its translation is CASRLSGAGNTEAFF.

The table lists this clone with many counts. This chain connects TRBV14 to TRBJ1-2, with D uncertain. The V gene's germline CDR1 is SGHDN and CDR2 FVKESK. The CDR3 totals 18 residues. The germline V and J ends were trimmed by 1 base and 4 bases, with 22 bases remaining between them. The DNA for the CDR3 is TGTGCCAGCAGCCAAGTAGGGCCGCCGAGGGTCCCAATCTATGGCTACACCTTC. This sequence encodes CASSQVGPPRVPIYGYTF.

V usage is TRBV4-3 and J usage is TRBJ2-3; TRBD2 matches at 12 bases. Germline-derived CDR1 and CDR2 are LGHNA and YSLEER. V was clipped by 0 bases and J by 5 bases; unmatched bases: 3. The CDR3 runs 16 residues. CDR3 residues: CASSQDLAGGVDTQYF. In DNA, the CDR3 is TGCGCCAGCAGCCAAGATCTAGCGGGGGGGGTAGATACGCAGTATTTT.

The rearrangement uses TRBV27 and TRBJ1-2; 7 bases fit TRBD1. In germline, CDR1 is MNHEY, CDR2 SMNVEV (reference sequence). The junction had 11 bases not matched to a gene; V was cut back by 6 bases and J by 4 bases. This CDR3 contains 15 residues. In DNA, the CDR3 is TGTGCCAGCAGCCGAACCAGGGGGGCTTCCTATGGCTACACCTTC. This sequence encodes CASSRTRGASYGYTF.

The rearrangement links TRBV4-1 to TRBJ1-3; 9 bases are shared with TRBD1. V dropped 1 base and J dropped 1; count of bases not matched to a gene: 8. Germline V CDR1 and CDR2: MGHRA, YSYEKL. This CDR3 region has 18 residues. CDR3 region: CASSQGGTGPASGNTIYF. The CDR3 coding sequence is TGCGCCAGCAGCCAAGGTGGGACAGGGCCGGCATCTGGAAACACCATATATTTT.

V and J are TRBV5-6 and TRBJ2-7; the D gene is possibly TRBD1 (6 bases). Looked up from germline, CDR1 is SGHDT and CDR2 is YYEEEE. There are 15 residues in the CDR3. V was shortened by 4 bases and J by 7 bases, with 21 bases between the two germline ends. The CDR3 sequence is CASSTDRQDAQEQYF. CDR3 coding DNA: TGTGCCAGCAGCACGGACAGACAGGACGCACAGGAGCAGTACTTC.

V gene TRBV28 combines with J gene TRBJ1-2; no definite D call. The V gene lost 8 bases and the J gene lost 4 bases, with 17 bases spanning the gap. This CDR3 has 14 residues. Germline values: CDR1 MDHEN, CDR2 SYDVKM. DNA for the CDR3: TGTGCCAGCTCCGTCAATCCCGGTATCTATGGCTACACCTTC. Translating it yields CASSVNPGIYGYTF.

The chain recombines TRBV7-9 with TRBJ1-4, with a weak D call TRBD1 (5 bases). The V gene's germline CDR1 is SEHNR and CDR2 FQNEAQ (reference sequence). This CDR3 spans 16 amino acids. V lost 7 bases and J 2 bases, leaving 17 bases between the germline ends. This chain's CDR3 is CASIPREGPTNEKLFF. The DNA of the CDR3 is TGTGCCAGCATCCCAAGGGAGGGGCCGACTAATGAAAAACTGTTTTTT. Full variable domain (rest looked up from reference TRBV7-9 and TRBJ1-4): DTGVSQNPRHKITKRGQNVTFRCDPISEHNRLYWYRQTLGQGPEFLTYFQNEAQLEKSRLLSDRFSAERPKGSFSTLEIQRTEQGDSAMYLCASIPREGPTNEKLFFGSGTQLSVL.

The count of this clone is one. This sequence joins TRBV4-2 and TRBJ1-2; D unclear. Per the germline V gene, CDR1 is LGHNA and CDR2 is YNFKEQ. The CDR3 covers 15 residues. Between the trimmed V and J ends, which lost 0 bases and 2 bases, there was a span of 10 bases. CDR3 DNA: TGTGCCAGCAGCCAAGATCCGTCCCAGAACTATGGCTACACCTTC. The encoded protein is CASSQDPSQNYGYTF.

The CDR3 nucleotides are TGTGCCAGCAGCGGCGGCCGTACCATGAACACTGAAGCTTTCTTT. Protein: CASSGGRTMNTEAFF. The V gene is TRBV9, the J gene TRBJ1-1; D uncertain. Germline assignment: CDR1 SGDLS and CDR2 YYNGEE. With 3 bases removed from V and 0 bases from J, the gap between germline ends came to 12 bases. The CDR3 has 15 amino acids.

The V call is TRBV5-1, the J call TRBJ1-3, with D possibly matching TRBD1 (6 bases). The germline V gene has CDR1 SGHRS and CDR2 YFSETQ. This CDR3 is 15 amino acids long. The V end lost 4 bases, the J end lost 9 bases, and 20 bases lay between the germline ends. CDR3 DNA sequence: TGCGCCAGCAGCAGAACAGGGAATGGGCAAACCACCATATATTTT. The encoded protein is CASSRTGNGQTTIYF.

The CDR3 nucleotides read TGTGCCAGCAGCTTAGGTTACTACGAGCAGTACTTC. This sequence encodes CASSLGYYEQYF. V is TRBV7-9 and J is TRBJ2-7; D is unresolved. The length of the CDR3 is 12 residues. Germline lookup yields CDR1 SEHNR and CDR2 FQNEAQ (reference sequence). V lost 1 base and J 3 bases, leaving 4 bases between the germline ends. Together with reference TRBV7-9 and TRBJ2-7, the CDR3 gives the full variable domain: DTGVSQNPRHKITKRGQNVTFRCDPISEHNRLYWYRQTLGQGPEFLTYFQNEAQLEKSRLLSDRFSAERPKGSFSTLEIQRTEQGDSAMYLCASSLGYYEQYFGPGTRLTVT.

The chain links TRBV2 to TRBJ2-5; 8 nucleotides line up with TRBD1. The CDR3 length is 14 residues. Per the germline V gene, CDR1 is SNHLY and CDR2 is FYNNEI. V gave up 6 bases and J gave up 5 bases; unmatched junction bases: 8. CDR3 in amino acids: CASSPPDRVETQYF. CDR3 bases: TGTGCCAGCAGCCCTCCGGACAGGGTGGAGACCCAGTACTTC. Full variable domain (rest looked up from reference TRBV2 and TRBJ2-5): EPEVTQTPSHQVTQMGQEVILRCVPISNHLYFYWYRQILGQKVEFLVSFYNNEISEKSEIFDDQFSVERPDGSNFTLKIRSTKLEDSAMYFCASSPPDRVETQYFGPGTRLLVL.

V usage is TRBV9 and J usage is TRBJ2-7; TRBD2 might be the D (7 bases). The CDR3 spans 14 residues. Germline V CDR1 and CDR2: SGDLS, YYNGEE. Trimming took off 4 bases at V and 2 bases at J, with 13 bases between the two ends. Here the CDR3 DNA reads TGTGCCAGCAGCAGTGAGGGGGGGCCCTACGAGCAGTACTTC. This translates into CASSSEGGPYEQYF.

The chain links TRBV19 to TRBJ2-2; D gene ambiguous. CDR1 is LNHDA and CDR2 is SQIVND in the germline V gene (reference sequence). Trimming took off 3 bases at V and 5 bases at J, with 10 bases between the two ends. The CDR3 spans 14 residues. CDR3 in amino acids: CASSISEWTGELFF. CDR3 sequence (DNA): TGTGCCAGTAGTATTTCGGAGTGGACCGGGGAGCTGTTTTTT.